The sample holds a few counts of the clone carrying this T cell receptor beta chain. CDR1 and CDR2 from the germline V gene are SGHTA and FQGNSA. CDR3 length: 15 residues. The V end lost 5 bases, the J end lost 0 bases, and 11 bases lay between the germline ends. Methods used by the authors: Reference gene primers were amplified, and this amplification served to estimate nucleated cell counts. Sequencing was performed with immunoSEQ multiplex PCR; in TCRdb, only in-frame clones are kept and a portion is missing. That table furnishes V, J and clone size, whereas the DNA furnished D and trimming. In the table there are 50,000 to 65,000 clones, 82% of which are singletons. The data stem from a study of blood T cell repertoires in COVID-19. The wider study: The origin of the acute and convalescent COVID-19 samples was the United States, Italy and Spain. T cells, B-cell-depleted T cells, or PBMCs provided the cDNA or gDNA that served as material.

The J gene is TRBJ1-3, the V gene TRBV7-2; D gene uncertain. The sequenced sample was peripheral blood. The TCR sequence derives from a woman aged 55 to 70 with acute or convalescent COVID-19. This CDR3 reads CASSPYADSGNTIYF. In DNA form, the CDR3 reads TGTGCCAGCAGCCCGTACGCGGACTCTGGAAACACCATATATTTT.